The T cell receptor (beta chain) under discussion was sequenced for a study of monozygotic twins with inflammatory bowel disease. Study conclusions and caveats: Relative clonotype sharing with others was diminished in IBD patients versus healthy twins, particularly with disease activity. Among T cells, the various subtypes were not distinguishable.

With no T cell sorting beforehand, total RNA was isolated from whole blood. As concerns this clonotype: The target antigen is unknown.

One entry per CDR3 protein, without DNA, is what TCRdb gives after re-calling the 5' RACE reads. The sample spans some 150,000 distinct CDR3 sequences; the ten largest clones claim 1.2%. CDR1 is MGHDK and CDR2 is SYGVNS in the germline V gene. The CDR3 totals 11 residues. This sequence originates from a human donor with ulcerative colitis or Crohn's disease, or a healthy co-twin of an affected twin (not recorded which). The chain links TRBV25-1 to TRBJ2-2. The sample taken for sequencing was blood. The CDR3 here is CASSLTGELFF. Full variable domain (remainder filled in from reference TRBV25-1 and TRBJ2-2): EADIYQTPRYLVIGTGKKITLECSQTMGHDKMYWYQQDPGMELHLIHYSYGVNSTEKGDLSSESTVSRIRTEHFPLTLESARPSHTSQYLCASSLTGELFFGEGSRLTVL.